A single sample is the source of the 27 T cell receptor beta chains below, sequenced in a study of graft-versus-host responses after intestinal transplantation. Tissue processing of the graft released intraepithelial and lamina propria lymphocytes from it. Produced via immunoSEQ multiplex PCR; TCRdb's table is partial and in-frame only. The sample records tens of thousands of clones, around 90% being singletons. The sample in question was ileum tissue, obtained roughly 390 days after transplant. These receptors were obtained from a human patient who received an intestinal transplant, so some T cells may come from the graft donor.

Written as DNA, the CDR3 is TGTGCCAGCAGCTTACTAACAGGGGTAATTTCCAAAGAGACCCAGTACTTC. Its translation: CASSLLTGVISKETQYF. The chain carries TRBV7-9 and TRBJ2-5, with 7 positions matching TRBD1. V was pared by 2 bases and J by 3 bases, with 12 bases of the junction left unmatched. Germline CDR1 SEHNR, CDR2 FQNEAQ (reference sequence). This CDR3 spans 17 amino acids.

The chain is built from TRBV11-2 and TRBJ1-2; 9 nucleotides agree with TRBD1. The CDR3 has 14 amino acids. Trimming took 1 base from V and 6 from J; bases not matched to a gene: 3. Germline V gene sequence: CDR1 SGHAT, CDR2 FQNNGV. DNA of the CDR3: TGTGCCAGCAGCTTAGGACAGGGGGTCGATGGCTACACCTTC. This gives the protein CASSLGQGVDGYTF. The whole variable domain, remainder taken from reference TRBV11-2 and TRBJ1-2, is EAGVAQSPRYKIIEKRQSVAFWCNPISGHATLYWYQQILGQGPKLLIQFQNNGVVDDSQLPKDRFSAERLKGVDSTLKIQPAKLEDSAVYLCASSLGQGVDGYTFGSGTRLTVV.

This chain connects TRBV11-2 to TRBJ2-5; 11 bases fit TRBD2. The J call may be in error: the DNA end matches TRBJ2-7 better. The CDR3 runs 15 residues. CDR1 and CDR2 (germline): SGHAT, FQNNGV. CDR3 residues: CASSYSGGAPYEQYF. The CDR3 nucleotides read TGTGCCAGCAGCTATAGCGGGGGGGCTCCCTACGAGCAGTACTTC.

The V gene is TRBV15, the J gene TRBJ2-7; D is perhaps TRBD1 or TRBD2 (5 bases each). The CDR3 has 12 residues. Trimming removed 4 bases from V and 6 bases from J, with 10 bases in between. Germline V gives CDR1 LNHNV, CDR2 YYDKDF (reference sequence). CDR3 amino acids: CATSNEGSEQYF. CDR3 in DNA: TGTGCCACCAGCAATGAGGGGAGCGAGCAGTACTTC.

V and J are TRBV4-1 and TRBJ2-7; tentative D call: TRBD2 (7 bases). V lost 1 base and J lost 3, with 16 bases in between. This CDR3 has 16 amino acids. CDR1 is MGHRA, CDR2 YSYEKL, per germline. This chain's CDR3 is CASSQGGGELSYEQYF. The DNA for the CDR3 is TGCGCCAGCAGCCAAGGAGGGGGGGAACTCAGCTACGAGCAGTACTTC.

The chain couples TRBV6-1 to TRBJ1-6; D is possibly TRBD1 (5 bases). Trimming shortened V by 7 bases and J by 6 bases, and 13 bases separated the two germline ends. Germline CDR1 reads MNHNS; CDR2 reads SASEGT. This CDR3 is built from 14 residues. The CDR3 protein is CASNLGVGNSPLHF. CDR3 bases: TGTGCCAGCAATCTAGGGGTTGGTAATTCACCCCTCCACTTT.

CDR3 bases: TGTGCCAGCAGCCAGTGGGGGAGCTCTGGGGCCAACGTCCTGACTTTC. Amino acid sequence: CASSQWGSSGANVLTF. The rearrangement links TRBV14 to TRBJ2-6, with D perhaps assigned TRBD1 or TRBD2 (5 bases each). V lost 3 bases to trimming and J lost 0 bases, with 9 bases between them. This CDR3 spans 16 amino acids. Germline V gives CDR1 SGHDN, CDR2 FVKESK.

In its sample, this clone was seen once. The chain is built from TRBV5-1 and TRBJ2-7, with D uncertain. The germline gives CDR1 SGHRS, CDR2 YFSETQ. V shed 7 bases and J shed 5 bases, with 10 bases lying between them. This CDR3 contains 11 residues. DNA for the CDR3: TGCGCCAGCGGGGTCGCCAACGAGCAGTACTTC. Translating gives CASGVANEQYF.

This clone was detected only once. The J gene is TRBJ2-7, the V gene TRBV30, with D perhaps TRBD2 (6 bases). The V and J ends lost 0 bases and 7 bases respectively, with 13 bases between them. This CDR3 contains 13 residues. Germline CDR1 reads GTSNPN; CDR2 reads SVGIG (reference sequence). CDR3 sequence: CAWSVRGTGEQYF. As DNA, the CDR3 is TGTGCCTGGAGTGTACGGGGGACGGGGGAGCAGTACTTC.

CDR3 region: CASSAGGEEQYF. In DNA, the CDR3 is TGCGCCAGCAGTGCGGGAGGAGAAGAGCAGTACTTC. The rearrangement uses TRBV10-1 and TRBJ2-7; TRBD2 aligns across 7 bases. J gave up 7 bases and V 4 bases, and 4 bases lay outside the gene matches. Germline V CDR1 and CDR2: WNHNN, SYGVQD (reference sequence). This CDR3 contains 12 residues.

V and J are TRBV9 and TRBJ2-7; 7 bases align to TRBD2. V shed 3 bases, J shed 2 bases, and the junction held 5 bases outside the gene matches. This CDR3 is built from 14 residues. The germline V gene has CDR1 SGDLS and CDR2 YYNGEE. DNA of the CDR3: TGTGCCAGCAGCGCCGGCAGCGGGGCCTACGAGCAGTACTTC. Translated, it gives CASSAGSGAYEQYF.

The chain recombines TRBV6-1 with TRBJ2-1; TRBD2 matches 10 bases. Germline V CDR1 and CDR2: MNHNS, SASEGT. This CDR3 spans 15 amino acids. After removal of 2 bases from V and 6 bases from J, the junction contained 4 bases not matched to a gene. The CDR3 bases are TGTGCCAGCAGTGAATTCAGCGGGGGGGCCAATGAGCAGTTCTTC. Translation: CASSEFSGGANEQFF.

The chain recombines TRBV28 with TRBJ2-3; a possible D gene is TRBD1 (6 bases). With 2 bases removed from V and 6 bases from J, the gap between germline ends came to 21 bases. This CDR3 has 17 residues. Germline V gene lookup returns CDR1 MDHEN and CDR2 SYDVKM. The CDR3 here is CASSLRLGAVVADTQYF. Here the CDR3 DNA reads TGTGCCAGCAGTTTACGCTTGGGGGCTGTCGTCGCGGATACGCAGTATTTT.

J is TRBJ2-7 and V is TRBV6-5; D is undetermined. The CDR3 totals 15 residues. Trimming stripped 5 bases from V and 7 bases from J, with 21 bases between. CDR1 and CDR2 (germline): MNHEY, SVGAGI. CDR3 nucleotide sequence: TGTGCCAGCAGTATCGAAGTTCCGCCATCGGAGGAGCAGTACTTC. It is translated as CASSIEVPPSEEQYF.

V gene TRBV29-1 combines with J gene TRBJ2-7; 13 bases line up with TRBD2. The CDR3 has 14 residues. Germline trimming cut 7 bases from V and 7 bases from J; bases unmatched to any gene: 10. Germline lookup yields CDR1 SQVTM and CDR2 ANQGSEA. CDR3 region: CSASVGTSGIEQYF. The CDR3 coding sequence is TGCAGCGCTTCGGTCGGGACTAGCGGGATTGAGCAGTACTTC.

This rearrangement joins TRBV11-3 to TRBJ2-1; 9 bases are a match to TRBD1. This CDR3 is 13 amino acids long. J gave up 8 bases and V 5 bases, and 4 bases lay outside the gene matches. CDR1 and CDR2 from the germline V gene are SGHNT and YENEEA. The CDR3 sequence is CASSRDREDEQFF. DNA of the CDR3: TGTGCCAGCAGCAGGGACAGGGAAGATGAGCAGTTCTTC.

This clone was seen only once. The V and J genes are TRBV11-3 and TRBJ2-1, with D perhaps matching TRBD2 (6 bases). There are 13 residues in the CDR3. The V gene's germline CDR1 is SGHNT and CDR2 YENEEA. Trimming shortened V by 5 bases and J by 7 bases, and 12 bases separated the two germline ends. CDR3 bases: TGTGCCAGCAGCCCGGGACTTTTAAATGAGCAGTTCTTC. Its translation is CASSPGLLNEQFF.

The J gene is TRBJ2-3, the V gene TRBV11-3; the D gene could be TRBD1 or TRBD2 (5 bases each). The germline gives CDR1 SGHNT, CDR2 YENEEA. Trimming pared 1 base from V and 5 bases from J, leaving 7 bases between. The CDR3 is 13 amino acids. CDR3 bases: TGTGCCAGCAGCTTAGGAGGGGAAGATACGCAGTATTTT. As protein: CASSLGGEDTQYF.

The genes are TRBV6-5 and TRBJ1-2; 8 nucleotides agree with TRBD1. This CDR3 has 15 amino acids. The germline V gene has CDR1 MNHEY and CDR2 SVGAGI. J lost 0 bases, V lost 5 bases, and 5 bases had no gene match. In DNA, the CDR3 is TGTGCCAGCAGTCGGGGGACAGGAGCTAACTATGGCTACACCTTC. It specifies CASSRGTGANYGYTF.

This clone was observed a handful of times. The chain recombines TRBV2 with TRBJ2-3; 9 bases match TRBD2. The CDR3 covers 16 residues. J gave up 5 bases and V 1 base, and 7 bases lay outside the gene matches. Germline assignment: CDR1 SNHLY and CDR2 FYNNEI. CDR3 region: CASSEGGGRAIDTQYF. In DNA, the CDR3 is TGTGCCAGCAGTGAAGGGGGCGGGAGGGCAATAGATACGCAGTATTTT.

The chain carries TRBV6-6 and TRBJ2-7, with 8 bases aligning to TRBD1. CDR1 and CDR2 (germline): MNHNY, SVGAGI (reference sequence). The ends lost 6 bases at V and 3 bases at J; junction bases unmatched: 4. The CDR3 has 13 residues. CDR3: CASRPGQVYEQYF. CDR3 nucleotide sequence: TGTGCCAGCAGACCGGGACAGGTCTACGAGCAGTACTTC.

This rearrangement joins TRBV6-5 to TRBJ2-7; D is perhaps TRBD1 or TRBD2 (6 bases each). The germline gives CDR1 MNHEY, CDR2 SVGAGI. The CDR3 spans 14 residues. Trimming pared 4 bases from V and 2 bases from J, leaving 12 bases between. The CDR3 reads CASSLGGSTYEQYF. The DNA for the CDR3 is TGTGCCAGCAGTTTAGGGGGGTCCACCTACGAGCAGTACTTC.

CDR3 sequence (DNA): TGTGCCAGCAGTTTCCTCGGGACAGGCTATGGCTACACCTTC. Its translation is CASSFLGTGYGYTF. The rearrangement links TRBV27 to TRBJ1-2; 8 nucleotides align to TRBD1. The trim removed 3 bases at V and 4 bases at J, leaving 4 bases unmatched. The CDR3 totals 14 residues. Germline V gives CDR1 MNHEY, CDR2 SMNVEV (reference sequence).

The gene calls are TRBV12-5 and TRBJ1-1, with a possible D match to TRBD1 (6 bases). V was clipped by 1 base and J by 4 bases, with 7 bases between them. The CDR3 is 13 amino acids. Germline V lookup: CDR1 LGHNT, CDR2 FRNRAP. The CDR3 loop reads CASGLGTVTEAFF. Here the CDR3 DNA reads TGTGCTAGTGGTTTGGGGACAGTCACTGAAGCTTTCTTT.

The chain has TRBV28 and TRBJ2-3, with 14 nucleotides matching TRBD2. V lost 6 bases and J lost 0; bases outside the gene matches: 11. CDR3 size: 19 residues. CDR1 is MDHEN, CDR2 SYDVKM, per germline. This CDR3 is CASSFPGLAGAPSTDTQYF. CDR3 nucleotide sequence: TGTGCCAGCAGCTTCCCGGGACTAGCGGGAGCCCCTAGCACAGATACGCAGTATTTT.

The V call is TRBV6-4, the J call TRBJ2-5; tentatively, D is TRBD1 (5 bases). The CDR3 runs to 16 residues. CDR1 and CDR2 from the germline V gene are MRHNA and SNTAGT. Trimming removed 6 bases from V and 0 bases from J, with 17 bases in between. The DNA for the CDR3 is TGTGCCAGCAGCGCAAACAGGCTCCGGTACCAAGAGACCCAGTACTTC. Encoded protein: CASSANRLRYQETQYF.

This chain joins TRBV28 and TRBJ1-2, with 8 bases that match TRBD1. The CDR3 sequence is 12 residues long. Trimming at V came to 5 bases and at J to 6 bases, leaving 2 bases not matched to a gene. The V gene's germline CDR1 is MDHEN and CDR2 SYDVKM. CDR3 amino acids: CASSTTGDGYTF. In DNA, the CDR3 is TGTGCCAGCAGTACGACAGGGGATGGCTACACCTTC.